This record covers a single T cell receptor (beta chain). Its antigen remains unidentified. The sample is drawn from a study of T cell responses to AZD1222 COVID-19 vaccine. About the study: Doses given second, at about 4 or about 12 weeks, were pooled. Overall study findings and caveats: There were mostly white British donors and more females than males, and clonal diversity was possibly underestimated. At baseline, just five or six AZD1222 recipients tested seropositive. No repertoire was sampled before or during the peak T cell response, only after it.

CDR1 SGHNT and CDR2 YYREEE come from the germline V gene (reference sequence). The CDR3 loop spans 18 amino acids. V lost 4 bases and J lost 2; bases outside the gene matches: 7. Sequencing was performed with immunoSEQ multiplex PCR; in TCRdb, only in-frame clones are kept and a portion is missing. The sample holds fewer than 130,000 clones, around 82% seen once. Source: peripheral blood, taken on day 0 of AZD1222 vaccination. The receptor's source is an adult in good health. The chain combines TRBV5-4 with TRBJ2-3; 16 bases agree with TRBD2. The CDR3 spells CASSGGTSGGEHTDTQYF. The DNA of the CDR3 is TGTGCCAGCAGCGGAGGGACTAGCGGGGGGGAACACACAGATACGCAGTATTTT. The variable domain in full, with the rest retrieved from reference TRBV5-4 and TRBJ2-3, is ETGVTQSPTHLIKTRGQQVTLRCSSQSGHNTVSWYQQALGQGPQFIFQYYREEENGRGNFPPRFSGLQFPNYSSELNVNALELDDSALYLCASSGGTSGGEHTDTQYFGPGTRLTVL.